This TCR beta chain was identified in a study of identical twins. Overall study findings and caveats: Excess sharing between twins was weaker in beta out-of-frame sequences.

TCRdb passed the 5' RACE reads through MiXCR, listing each CDR3 protein once. The sample has approximately 890,000 distinct CDR3 sequences, 9% to 15% seen once. This CDR3 is built from 14 residues. Per germline, CDR1 SGHRS and CDR2 YFSETQ. Trimming cost V 4 bases and J 3 bases, with 12 bases left between them. Turning to this clonotype: Its antigen is as yet unknown.

The sample was also reused in another study, on yellow fever vaccine responses in identical twins.

Sequencing input: PBMCs. The TCR originated in a woman under 30 in good health. V and J are TRBV5-1 and TRBJ2-3; D not resolved. In DNA form, the CDR3 reads TGCGCCAGCAGCCCACAGAAGGGTACAGATACGCAGTATTTT. Its translation: CASSPQKGTDTQYF.